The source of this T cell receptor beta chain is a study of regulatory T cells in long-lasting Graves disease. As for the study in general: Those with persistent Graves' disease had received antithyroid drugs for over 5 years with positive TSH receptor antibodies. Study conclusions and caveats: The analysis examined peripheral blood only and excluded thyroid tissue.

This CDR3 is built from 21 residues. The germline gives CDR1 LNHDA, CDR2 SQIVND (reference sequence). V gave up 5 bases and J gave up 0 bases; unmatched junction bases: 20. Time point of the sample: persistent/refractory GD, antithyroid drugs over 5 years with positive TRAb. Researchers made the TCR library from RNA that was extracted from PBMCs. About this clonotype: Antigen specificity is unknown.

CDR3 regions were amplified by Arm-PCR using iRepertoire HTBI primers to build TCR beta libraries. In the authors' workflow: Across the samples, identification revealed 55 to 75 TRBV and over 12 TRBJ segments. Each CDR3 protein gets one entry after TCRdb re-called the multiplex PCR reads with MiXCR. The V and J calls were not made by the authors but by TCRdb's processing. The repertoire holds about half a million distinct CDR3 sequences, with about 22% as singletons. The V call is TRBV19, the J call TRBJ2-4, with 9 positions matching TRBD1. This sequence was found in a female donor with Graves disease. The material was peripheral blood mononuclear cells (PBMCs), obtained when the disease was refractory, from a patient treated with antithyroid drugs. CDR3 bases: TGTGCCAGTAGTCCCCTATGGCCGGGACAGGGTCAAAAACTAGCCAAAAACATTCAGTACTTC. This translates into CASSPLWPGQGQKLAKNIQYF.